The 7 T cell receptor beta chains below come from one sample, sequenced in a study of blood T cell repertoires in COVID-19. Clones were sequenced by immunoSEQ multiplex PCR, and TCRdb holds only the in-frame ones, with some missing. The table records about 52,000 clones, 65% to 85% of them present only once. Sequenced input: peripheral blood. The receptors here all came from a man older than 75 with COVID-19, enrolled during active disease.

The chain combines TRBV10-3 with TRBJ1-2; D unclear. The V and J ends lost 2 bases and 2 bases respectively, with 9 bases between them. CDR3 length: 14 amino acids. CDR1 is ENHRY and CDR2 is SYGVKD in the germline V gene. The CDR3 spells CAISENGRNYGYTF. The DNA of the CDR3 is TGTGCCATCAGTGAGAACGGCAGGAACTATGGCTACACCTTC.

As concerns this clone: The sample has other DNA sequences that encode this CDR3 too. CDR3 DNA sequence: TGTGCCAGCTTACAGGGGGGGGCCAAAAACATTCAGTACTTC. This translates into CASLQGGAKNIQYF. The chain is built from TRBV19 and TRBJ2-4, with D possibly matching TRBD1 (8 bases). The CDR3 totals 14 residues. CDR1 and CDR2 (germline): LNHDA, SQIVND (reference sequence). Trimming took 9 bases from V and 1 from J, leaving 13 bases between them.

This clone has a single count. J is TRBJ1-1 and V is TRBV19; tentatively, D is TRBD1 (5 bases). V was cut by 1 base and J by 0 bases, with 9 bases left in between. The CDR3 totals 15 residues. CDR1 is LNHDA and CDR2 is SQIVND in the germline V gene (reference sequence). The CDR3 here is CASSIGRGMNTEAFF. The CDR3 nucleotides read TGTGCCAGTAGTATAGGGCGGGGGATGAACACTGAAGCTTTCTTT.

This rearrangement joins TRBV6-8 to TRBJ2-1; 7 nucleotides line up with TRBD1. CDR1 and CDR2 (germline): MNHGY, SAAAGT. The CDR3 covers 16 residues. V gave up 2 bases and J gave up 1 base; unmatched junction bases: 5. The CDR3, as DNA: TGTGCCAGCAGTTACCCAGGGGGTGGGTCCTACAATGAGCAGTTCTTC. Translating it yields CASSYPGGGSYNEQFF.

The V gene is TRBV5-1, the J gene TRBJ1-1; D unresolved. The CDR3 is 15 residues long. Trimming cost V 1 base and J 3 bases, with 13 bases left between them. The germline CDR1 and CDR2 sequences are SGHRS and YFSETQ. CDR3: CASSLRAGTDTEAFF. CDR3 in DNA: TGCGCCAGCAGCTTGCGTGCGGGCACGGACACTGAAGCTTTCTTT.

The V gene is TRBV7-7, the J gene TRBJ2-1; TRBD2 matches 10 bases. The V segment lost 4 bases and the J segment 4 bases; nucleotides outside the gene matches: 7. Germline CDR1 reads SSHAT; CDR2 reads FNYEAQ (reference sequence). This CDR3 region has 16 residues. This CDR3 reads CASSSGPSGSYNEQFF. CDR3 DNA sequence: TGTGCCAGCAGCTCCGGTCCTAGCGGGAGTTACAATGAGCAGTTCTTC.

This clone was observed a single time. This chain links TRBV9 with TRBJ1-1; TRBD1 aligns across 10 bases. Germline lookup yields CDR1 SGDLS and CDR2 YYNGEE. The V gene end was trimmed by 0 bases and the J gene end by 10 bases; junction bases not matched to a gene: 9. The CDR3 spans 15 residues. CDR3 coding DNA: TGTGCCAGCAGCGTAGGGGCGGGACAGGGGATGGGAGCTTTCTTT. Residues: CASSVGAGQGMGAFF. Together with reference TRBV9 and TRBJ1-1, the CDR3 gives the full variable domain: DSGVTQTPKHLITATGQRVTLRCSPRSGDLSVYWYQQSLDQGLQFLIQYYNGEERAKGNILERFSAQQFPDLHSELNLSSLELGDSALYFCASSVGAGQGMGAFFGQGTRLTVV.